The source of this TCR beta chain is a study of shared T cell receptors in the human thymus. V dropped 0 bases and J dropped 4; count of bases not matched to a gene: 5. Germline V gives CDR1 SGHRS, CDR2 YFSETQ. The CDR3 extends over 16 amino acids. Here immunoSEQ multiplex PCR was the method, and the copy in TCRdb shows in-frame clones only, minus some. Here the sample spans 550,000 to 800,000 clones, approximately 83% being singletons. This clone occurred a few times. The same data also went into a second study, on human thymus T cells. Turning to that study: Thymus specimens were resections from corrective heart surgery. Apparent skewing of V and J gene usage characterized both thymic and blood repertoires. Related research reported highly overlapping thymic repertoires among unrelated individuals.

This TCR was sampled from a girl under two years old with a congenital heart defect. This chain links TRBV5-1 with TRBJ2-2; 8 positions agree with TRBD1. Sequencing was carried out using thymocytes. CDR3 sequence: CASSLVSGQVTGELFF. CDR3 DNA: TGCGCCAGCAGCTTGGTATCGGGACAGGTCACCGGGGAGCTGTTTTTT.